This T cell receptor beta chain was identified in a study of blood T cell repertoires in COVID-19. Overall study context: The United States, Italy and Spain supplied acute and convalescent COVID-19 samples.

Original analysis: Counts of nucleated cells, estimated from reference gene primer amplification, were obtained. Measured with immunoSEQ multiplex PCR; TCRdb has only the in-frame clones, and not every one. Clone size and V and J calls were adopted from that table, with D and trimming inferred from the DNA. The repertoire consists of about 280,000 clones, with approximately 91% occurring once and the leading ten covering about 0.94%. CDR1 and CDR2 from the germline V gene are LNHDA and SQIVND (reference sequence). Trimming removed 5 bases from V and 8 bases from J; junction bases left unmatched: 9. The CDR3 loop spans 15 amino acids.

This chain links TRBV19 with TRBJ2-1; 10 bases agree with TRBD2. This TCR came from a woman aged 35 to 49 who had recovered from COVID-19. Material for sequencing was peripheral blood. CDR3 protein: CASSFGAGGLYEQFF. The CDR3 nucleotides are TGTGCCAGTAGTTTCGGAGCGGGAGGGCTTTATGAGCAGTTCTTC.